This entry features one TCR beta chain sequence. The data are from a study of T cell responses to AZD1222 COVID-19 vaccine. Assay used: immunoSEQ multiplex PCR; TCRdb lists only in-frame clones, some missing. The sample comprises roughly 110,000 clones, roughly 90% of which are singletons, and approximately 5.4% rests with the top ten. In germline, CDR1 is SEHNR, CDR2 FQNEAQ (reference sequence). V lost 6 bases, J lost 0 bases, and 11 bases lay in between. The CDR3 is made up of 14 amino acids. The sequence came from an adult in good health. J is TRBJ2-5 and V is TRBV7-9; unclear D gene. The sample consisted of peripheral blood, taken on day 0 of AZD1222 vaccination. DNA of the CDR3: TGTGCCAGCAGTGACATGGTCGACCAAGAGACCCAGTACTTC. Residues: CASSDMVDQETQYF.